The clone carrying this TCR beta chain was detected only a few times. The antigen remains unidentified. Primers used in a second PCR of about 7 to 11 cycles were a sample-barcoded 5' primer and a J-beta primer mix. A single record per CDR3 protein comes from TCRdb applying MiXCR to the 5' RACE reads. The repertoire holds about 1.1 million distinct CDR3 sequences, with 35% to 45% as singletons. These data are taken from a study of blood T cells in healthy people across ages. Study-level points and caveats: Estimates of diversity drawn from one million T cells were considered underestimates. A roughly linear fall in TCR beta diversity per million T cells was seen with increasing age. Aged donors had fewer naive CD4+ cells and lower diversity than long-lived donors. Unknown donor CMV status possibly confounded expanded clonotype changes.

J gave up 2 bases and V 4 bases, and 7 bases lay outside the gene matches. Per germline, CDR1 LNHNV and CDR2 YYDKDF (reference sequence). The CDR3 is made up of 16 amino acids. Sequenced input: blood. V usage is TRBV15 and J usage is TRBJ2-1, with 8 nucleotides matching TRBD1. The source of this sequence is a man younger than 35 in good health. CDR3 sequence: CATSNLKTGAYNEQFF. As DNA, the CDR3 is TGTGCCACCAGCAACCTCAAGACAGGGGCCTACAATGAGCAGTTCTTC.